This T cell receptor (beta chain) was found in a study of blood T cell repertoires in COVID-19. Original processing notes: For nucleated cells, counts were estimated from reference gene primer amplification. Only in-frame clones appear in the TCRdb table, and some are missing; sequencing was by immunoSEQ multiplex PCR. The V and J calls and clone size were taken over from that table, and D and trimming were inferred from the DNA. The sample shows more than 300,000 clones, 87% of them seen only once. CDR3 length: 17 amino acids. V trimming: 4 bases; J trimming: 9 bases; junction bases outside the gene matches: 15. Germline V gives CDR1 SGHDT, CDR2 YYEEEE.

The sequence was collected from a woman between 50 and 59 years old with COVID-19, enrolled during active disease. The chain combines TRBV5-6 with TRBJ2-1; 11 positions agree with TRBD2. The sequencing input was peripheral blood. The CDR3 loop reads CASSRGLADPPGGEQFF. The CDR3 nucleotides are TGTGCCAGCAGCAGGGGACTAGCGGACCCCCCCGGCGGTGAGCAGTTCTTC.